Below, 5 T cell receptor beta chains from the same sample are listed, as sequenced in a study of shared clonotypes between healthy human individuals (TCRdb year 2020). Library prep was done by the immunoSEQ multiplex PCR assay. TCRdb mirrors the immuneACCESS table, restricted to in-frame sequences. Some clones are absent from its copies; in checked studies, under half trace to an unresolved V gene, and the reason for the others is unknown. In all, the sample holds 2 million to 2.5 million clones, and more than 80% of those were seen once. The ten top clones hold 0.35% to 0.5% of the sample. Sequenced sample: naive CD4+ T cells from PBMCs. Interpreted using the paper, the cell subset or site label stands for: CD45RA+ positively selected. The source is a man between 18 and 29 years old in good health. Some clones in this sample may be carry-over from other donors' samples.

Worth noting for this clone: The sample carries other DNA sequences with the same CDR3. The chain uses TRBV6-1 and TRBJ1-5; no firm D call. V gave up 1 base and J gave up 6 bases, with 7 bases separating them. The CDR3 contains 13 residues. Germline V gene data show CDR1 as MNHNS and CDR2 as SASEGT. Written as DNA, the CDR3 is TGTGCCAGCAGTGAAGTACGAGGTCAGCCCCAGCATTTT. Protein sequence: CASSEVRGQPQHF.

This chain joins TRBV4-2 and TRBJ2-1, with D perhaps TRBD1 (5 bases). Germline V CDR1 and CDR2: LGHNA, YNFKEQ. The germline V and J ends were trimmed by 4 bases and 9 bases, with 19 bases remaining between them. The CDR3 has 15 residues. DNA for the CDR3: TGTGCCAGCAGCCCCCACTCGGGCAGGGCCGGTGAGCAGTTCTTC. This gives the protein CASSPHSGRAGEQFF.

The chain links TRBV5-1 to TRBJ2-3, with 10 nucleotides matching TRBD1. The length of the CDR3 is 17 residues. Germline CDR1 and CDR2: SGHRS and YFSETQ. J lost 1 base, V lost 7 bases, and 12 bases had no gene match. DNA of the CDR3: TGCGCCAGCCGCAACGACAGGGGGCATGGGGGCACAGATACGCAGTATTTT. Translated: CASRNDRGHGGTDTQYF.

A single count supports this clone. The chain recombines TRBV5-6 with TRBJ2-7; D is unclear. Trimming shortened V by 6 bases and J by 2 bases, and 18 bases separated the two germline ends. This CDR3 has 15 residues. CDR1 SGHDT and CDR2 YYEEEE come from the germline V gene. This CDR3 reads CASMGMGTSTYEQYF. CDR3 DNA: TGTGCCAGCATGGGGATGGGTACCTCCACCTACGAGCAGTACTTC.

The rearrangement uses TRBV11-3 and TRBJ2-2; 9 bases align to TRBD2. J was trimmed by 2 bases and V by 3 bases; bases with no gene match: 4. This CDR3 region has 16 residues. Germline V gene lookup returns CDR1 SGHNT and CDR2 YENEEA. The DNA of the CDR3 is TGTGCCAGCAGCTTGGAGACTAGCGGAAACACCGGGGAGCTGTTTTTT. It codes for CASSLETSGNTGELFF.